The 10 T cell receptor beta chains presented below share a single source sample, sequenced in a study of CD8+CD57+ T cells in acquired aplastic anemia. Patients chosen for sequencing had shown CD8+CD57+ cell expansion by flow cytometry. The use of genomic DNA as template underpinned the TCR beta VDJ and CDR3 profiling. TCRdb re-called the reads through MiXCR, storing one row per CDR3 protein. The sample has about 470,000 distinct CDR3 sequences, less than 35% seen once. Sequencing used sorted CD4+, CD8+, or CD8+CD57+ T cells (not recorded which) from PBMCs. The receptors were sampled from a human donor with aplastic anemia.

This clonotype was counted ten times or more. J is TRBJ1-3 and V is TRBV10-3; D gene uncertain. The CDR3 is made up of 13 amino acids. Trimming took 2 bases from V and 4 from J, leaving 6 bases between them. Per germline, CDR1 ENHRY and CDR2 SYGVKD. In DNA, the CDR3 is TGTGCCATCAGTGAGGGGCCCGGAAACACCATATATTTT. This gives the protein CAISEGPGNTIYF.

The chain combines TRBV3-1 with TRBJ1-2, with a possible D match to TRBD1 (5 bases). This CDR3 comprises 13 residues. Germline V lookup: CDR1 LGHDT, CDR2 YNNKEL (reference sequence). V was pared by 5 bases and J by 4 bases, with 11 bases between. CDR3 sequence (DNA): TGTGCCAGCAGCGAGGGGAAACTCTATGGCTACACCTTC. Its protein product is CASSEGKLYGYTF.

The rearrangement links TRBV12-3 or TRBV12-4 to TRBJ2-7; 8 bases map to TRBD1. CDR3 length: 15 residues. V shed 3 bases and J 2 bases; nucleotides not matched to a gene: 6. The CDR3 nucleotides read TGTGCCAGCAGTTTTAACAGGGGGAGCGCCTACGAGCAGTACTTC. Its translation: CASSFNRGSAYEQYF.

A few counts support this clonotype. CDR3 loop: CASTLDSFYEQYF. The CDR3 coding sequence is TGTGCCAGCACCTTGGACTCCTTCTACGAGCAGTACTTC. This chain connects TRBV7-2 to TRBJ2-7, with D maybe TRBD2 (5 bases). Germline CDR1 and CDR2: SGHTA and FQGNSA. This CDR3 has 13 amino acids. V shed 7 bases and J shed 3 bases, with 13 bases lying between them.

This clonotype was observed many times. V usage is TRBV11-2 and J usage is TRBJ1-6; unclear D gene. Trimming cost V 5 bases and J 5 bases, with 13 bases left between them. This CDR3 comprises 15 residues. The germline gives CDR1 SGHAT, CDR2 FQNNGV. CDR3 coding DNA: TGTGCCAGCAGCATTCATCCGGGAGATAATTCACCCCTCCACTTT. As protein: CASSIHPGDNSPLHF.

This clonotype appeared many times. The CDR3 loop is CSARVIDRVQPQHF. The CDR3 DNA reads as TGCAGTGCTAGAGTCATTGATCGGGTACAGCCCCAGCATTTT. The chain is built from TRBV20-1 and TRBJ1-5, with unresolved D. With 1 base removed from V and 7 bases from J, the gap between germline ends came to 14 bases. Germline V gives CDR1 DFQATT, CDR2 SNEGSKA (reference sequence). The length of the CDR3 is 14 residues.

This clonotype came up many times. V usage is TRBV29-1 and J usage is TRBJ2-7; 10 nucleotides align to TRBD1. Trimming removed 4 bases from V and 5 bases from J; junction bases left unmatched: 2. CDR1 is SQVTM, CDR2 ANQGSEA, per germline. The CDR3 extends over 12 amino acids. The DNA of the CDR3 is TGCAGCGTTGGACAGGGGGCCCACGAGCAGTACTTC. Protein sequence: CSVGQGAHEQYF.

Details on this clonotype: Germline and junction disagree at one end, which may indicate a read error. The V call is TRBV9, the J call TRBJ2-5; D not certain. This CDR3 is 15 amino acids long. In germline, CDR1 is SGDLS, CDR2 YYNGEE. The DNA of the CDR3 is TGTGCCAGCAGCTCACGAGGCGGCAGCCAAGAGACCCGGTACTTC. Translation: CASSSRGGSQETRYF.

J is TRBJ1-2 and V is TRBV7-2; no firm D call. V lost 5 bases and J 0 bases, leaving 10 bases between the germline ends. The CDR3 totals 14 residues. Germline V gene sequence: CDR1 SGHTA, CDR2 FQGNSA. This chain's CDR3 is CASSTERSNYGYTF. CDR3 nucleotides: TGTGCCAGCAGCACGGAAAGGTCTAACTATGGCTACACCTTC.

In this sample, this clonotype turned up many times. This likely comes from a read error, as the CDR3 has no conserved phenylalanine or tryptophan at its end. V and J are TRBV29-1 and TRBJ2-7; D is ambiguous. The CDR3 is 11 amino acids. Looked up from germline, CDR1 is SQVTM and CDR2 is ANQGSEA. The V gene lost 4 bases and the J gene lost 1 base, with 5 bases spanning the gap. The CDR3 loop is CSVAGSYEQYL. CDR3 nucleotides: TGCAGCGTTGCGGGTTCCTACGAGCAGTACCTC.